The present TCR beta chain was sequenced within a study of CD4 T cells in relation to SARS-CoV-2 and coronaviruses. Clones were read by immunoSEQ multiplex PCR, and TCRdb kept only the in-frame ones, dropping some. The sample carries about 59,000 clones, 70% to 90% recorded once. Unexposed donor CD4+ T cells date from about 2011-2018, before the COVID-19 pandemic. The V gene's germline CDR1 is SGDLS and CDR2 YYNGEE. This CDR3 region has 15 residues. V shed 0 bases, J shed 2 bases, and the junction held 3 bases outside the gene matches. The receptor comes from a human donor in good health. The V and J genes are TRBV9 and TRBJ1-2; the match to TRBD1 covers 8 bases. What was sequenced was memory CD4+ T cells from PBMCs. The CDR3 sequence is CASSVVGTGNYGYTF. The CDR3 nucleotides read TGTGCCAGCAGCGTAGTGGGGACAGGCAACTATGGCTACACCTTC.